One and the same sample provided the 32 T cell receptor beta chains below, sequenced in a study of T-cell memory formation after mild COVID-19. One entry per CDR3 protein results from TCRdb running MiXCR on the 5' RACE reads. Among roughly 340,000 distinct CDR3 sequences listed, around 15% were seen once. Sequencing used PBMCs or a T cell subset sorted from them (not recorded which). These TCRs come from a man aged 18 to 29 who had mild COVID-19 (a few samples of this study predate the infection). Cell type and time point are not known.

The rearrangement links TRBV6-5 to TRBJ1-1; maybe TRBD1 (6 bases). The CDR3 is 14 amino acids. Looked up from germline, CDR1 is MNHEY and CDR2 is SVGAGI. V was pared by 6 bases and J by 10 bases, with 21 bases between. CDR3 in DNA: TGTGCCAGCAGCCCCGAGGGGGATGGGGCTGGAGCTTTCTTT. Translating it yields CASSPEGDGAGAFF.

This chain links TRBV28 with TRBJ2-7; 8 bases are a match to TRBD1. The CDR3 runs 14 residues. V gave up 2 bases and J gave up 7 bases; unmatched junction bases: 7. The germline V gene encodes CDR1 MDHEN and CDR2 SYDVKM. CDR3 sequence: CASSLTPGQAEQYV. The CDR3 DNA is TGTGCCAGCAGTTTAACCCCGGGACAGGCTGAGCAGTACGTC.

The CDR3 DNA follows: TGTGCCAGCAGCCATGTGGGGGAGTCCGAGCAGTACTTC. This codes for CASSHVGESEQYF. The chain joins TRBV4-2 to TRBJ2-7; D is tentatively TRBD1 or TRBD2 (5 bases each). Trimming shortened V by 3 bases and J by 6 bases, and 12 bases separated the two germline ends. The CDR3 loop spans 13 amino acids. The V gene's germline CDR1 is LGHNA and CDR2 YNFKEQ.

The sample holds many counts of this clonotype. V gene TRBV12-3 or TRBV12-4 combines with J gene TRBJ2-3, with D possibly being TRBD1 (6 bases). CDR3 size: 16 residues. Trimming cost V 5 bases and J 2 bases, with 17 bases left between them. This chain's CDR3 is CASSPRDTIYTDTQYF. The CDR3 DNA reads as TGTGCCAGCAGTCCTCGGGACACAATCTACACAGATACGCAGTATTTT.

The rearrangement uses TRBV7-9 and TRBJ1-2, with D tentatively TRBD1 (6 bases). The CDR3 extends over 15 amino acids. V was clipped by 7 bases and J by 4 bases, with 19 bases between them. Germline-derived CDR1 and CDR2 are SEHNR and FQNEAQ (reference sequence). The CDR3 region has the DNA TGTGCCAGCATCAACCTAGGGGGGTCGAGCTATGGCTACACCTTC. It codes for CASINLGGSSYGYTF.

This clonotype has more than one count but fewer than ten. V is TRBV4-3 and J is TRBJ2-3, with TRBD1 matching over 7 bases. This CDR3 is 16 amino acids long. Losses at the gene ends were 0 bases for V and 5 bases for J; bases not matched to a gene: 8. Germline CDR1 is LGHNA and CDR2 is YSLEER. The CDR3 DNA sequence: TGCGCCAGCAGCCAAGACCACAGGGGATTAGGAGATACGCAGTATTTT. It is translated as CASSQDHRGLGDTQYF.

The chain uses TRBV27 and TRBJ2-2; D gene ambiguous. Per germline, CDR1 MNHEY and CDR2 SMNVEV (reference sequence). The V gene lost 5 bases and the J gene lost 5 bases, with 15 bases spanning the gap. CDR3 size: 15 residues. The CDR3 loop reads CASSPLQAPTGELFF. For the CDR3, the DNA is TGTGCCAGCAGTCCCTTGCAAGCCCCTACCGGGGAGCTGTTTTTT.

The rearrangement joins TRBV5-5 to TRBJ2-4; D gene unclear. V lost 0 bases and J 1 base, leaving 17 bases between the germline ends. This CDR3 region has 18 residues. Per the germline V gene, CDR1 is SGHKS and CDR2 is YYEKEE (reference sequence). The CDR3 is CASSLVGRAPLAKNIQYF. DNA for the CDR3: TGTGCCAGCAGCTTGGTTGGCCGAGCTCCCCTGGCCAAAAACATTCAGTACTTC.

The chain has TRBV4-1 and TRBJ2-3; D not certain. Trimming took 1 base from V and 2 from J, leaving 10 bases between them. The CDR3 runs to 15 residues. CDR1 MGHRA and CDR2 YSYEKL come from the germline V gene. The CDR3, as DNA: TGCGCCAGCAGCCAAGTCCCCAGAAACACAGATACGCAGTATTTT. Translated, it gives CASSQVPRNTDTQYF.

The gene calls are TRBV29-1 and TRBJ1-2; D is uncertain. Germline-derived CDR1 and CDR2 are SQVTM and ANQGSEA. This CDR3 spans 11 amino acids. V was pared by 4 bases and J by 6 bases, with 9 bases between. DNA for the CDR3: TGCAGCGTTGTACGCCAAGATGGCTACACCTTC. Amino acid sequence: CSVVRQDGYTF.

This clonotype was seen only a few times. This sequence joins TRBV2 and TRBJ2-7; D gene ambiguous. Germline V gene lookup returns CDR1 SNHLY and CDR2 FYNNEI. Trimming shortened V by 8 bases and J by 0 bases, and 11 bases separated the two germline ends. The CDR3 length is 13 residues. The CDR3: CASFYRSSYEQYV. CDR3 sequence (DNA): TGTGCCAGCTTTTACCGAAGCTCCTACGAGCAGTACGTC.

The chain is built from TRBV6-2 or TRBV6-3 and TRBJ2-1, with a possible D match to TRBD2 (6 bases). The CDR3 runs 19 residues. V lost 6 bases and J 8 bases, leaving 32 bases between the germline ends. Germline V lookup: CDR1 MNHEY, CDR2 SVGEGT. CDR3 region: CASSYPPPGGRPGQDEQFF. CDR3 DNA sequence: TGTGCCAGCAGCTATCCACCCCCCGGGGGTCGCCCCGGTCAGGATGAGCAGTTCTTC.

The chain has TRBV6-5 and TRBJ1-2, with a possible D match to TRBD1 (5 bases). Trimming removed 2 bases from V and 7 bases from J, with 11 bases in between. The CDR3 runs to 13 residues. Germline V gene sequence: CDR1 MNHEY, CDR2 SVGAGI. In DNA, the CDR3 is TGTGCCAGCAGTTACCCTGACGGGGGTGGCTACACCTTC. This gives the protein CASSYPDGGGYTF.

This clonotype was seen repeatedly, ten times or more. This chain links TRBV6-1 with TRBJ2-3; D is unclear. The CDR3 loop spans 18 amino acids. Per germline, CDR1 MNHNS and CDR2 SASEGT. Trimming removed 4 bases from V and 1 base from J, with 21 bases in between. CDR3 DNA sequence: TGTGCCAGCAGTGCCTACTTTCCTTCTCCCACGGGCACAGATACGCAGTATTTT. Translated, it gives CASSAYFPSPTGTDTQYF.

This clonotype showed up just a few times. DNA of the CDR3: TGCGCCAGCAGCTTGCGACAGACGAACACCGGGGAGCTGTTTTTT. It specifies CASSLRQTNTGELFF. The chain has TRBV5-1 and TRBJ2-2; D is possibly TRBD1 (5 bases). The CDR3 has 15 residues. Germline CDR1 reads SGHRS; CDR2 reads YFSETQ. The germline V and J ends were trimmed by 1 base and 0 bases, with 7 bases remaining between them.

This clonotype has just a few counts. The rearrangement uses TRBV11-2 and TRBJ2-7; a possible D gene is TRBD1 (6 bases). CDR1 is SGHAT and CDR2 is FQNNGV in the germline V gene. This CDR3 has 15 residues. Trimming cost V 1 base and J 4 bases, with 14 bases left between them. The CDR3 reads CASSLGRTAFYEQYF. The CDR3 nucleotides are TGTGCCAGCAGCTTAGGACGGACAGCCTTTTACGAGCAGTACTTC. Based on the CDR3 plus reference TRBV11-2 and TRBJ2-7, the full variable domain is EAGVAQSPRYKIIEKRQSVAFWCNPISGHATLYWYQQILGQGPKLLIQFQNNGVVDDSQLPKDRFSAERLKGVDSTLKIQPAKLEDSAVYLCASSLGRTAFYEQYFGPGTRLTVT.

The chain employs TRBV4-3 and TRBJ2-2; D not certain. The CDR3 has 16 amino acids. Germline V gives CDR1 LGHNA, CDR2 YSLEER. The V end was cut by 0 bases, the J end by 0 bases, with 8 bases between. CDR3 in amino acids: CASSQEGHPNTGELFF. The CDR3 DNA follows: TGCGCCAGCAGCCAAGAAGGGCATCCGAACACCGGGGAGCTGTTTTTT.

This clonotype was detected many times. The CDR3, as DNA: TGTGCCAGCACCGGACAGGGGGATCAAGAGACCCAGTACTTC. Protein: CASTGQGDQETQYF. The rearrangement links TRBV6-8 to TRBJ2-5; 10 bases match TRBD1. CDR3 length equals 14 residues. V trimming: 7 bases; J trimming: 2 bases; junction bases outside the gene matches: 4. From germline, CDR1 is MNHGY and CDR2 SAAAGT.

J is TRBJ1-5 and V is TRBV12-3 or TRBV12-4; 8 nucleotides align to TRBD1. This CDR3 contains 15 residues. V gave up 4 bases and J gave up 3 bases; unmatched junction bases: 5. Here the CDR3 DNA reads TGTGCCAGCAGTTACGGACAGGGTTCCAATCAGCCCCAGCATTTT. This codes for CASSYGQGSNQPQHF.

There are a few counts of this clonotype. The gene calls are TRBV23-1 and TRBJ2-7; TRBD1 agrees at 11 bases. TRBV23-1 is given ORF status, its function remaining uncertain. Trimming took 6 bases from V and 4 from J; bases not matched to a gene: 2. The length of the CDR3 is 13 residues. The CDR3 protein is CASRGQGEYEQYV. The CDR3 DNA reads as TGCGCCAGCAGGGGACAGGGGGAGTACGAGCAGTACGTC.

This clonotype was seen many times. The chain combines TRBV4-1 with TRBJ1-5; D is ambiguous. The ends were cut back, 2 bases at V and 9 bases at J, with 8 bases in the middle. CDR1 and CDR2 from the germline V gene are MGHRA and YSYEKL. The CDR3 sequence is 12 residues long. CDR3: CASSQPLGPQHF. The CDR3 nucleotides read TGCGCCAGCAGCCAACCTTTAGGGCCCCAGCATTTT.

This clonotype was observed a handful of times. V and J are TRBV5-1 and TRBJ1-1; a possible D gene is TRBD1 (5 bases). Germline values: CDR1 SGHRS, CDR2 YFSETQ. This CDR3 contains 15 residues. The V gene lost 4 bases and the J gene lost 3 bases, with 16 bases spanning the gap. The CDR3 loop is CASSLRDDRDTEAFF. The CDR3 DNA is TGCGCCAGCAGCCTAAGGGACGATCGGGACACTGAAGCTTTCTTT.

This clonotype was detected ten times or more. The CDR3 region has the DNA TGTGCCAGCAGCTCCCCCGGGGTCGCCTACGAGCAGTACGTC. Translating it yields CASSSPGVAYEQYV. The rearrangement links TRBV7-9 to TRBJ2-7, with D possibly being TRBD2 (5 bases). Germline V gene sequence: CDR1 SEHNR, CDR2 FQNEAQ (reference sequence). The ends were cut back, 4 bases at V and 2 bases at J, with 12 bases in the middle. This CDR3 region has 14 residues.

V usage is TRBV15 and J usage is TRBJ2-7, with D unresolved. The CDR3 totals 18 residues. Per the germline V gene, CDR1 is LNHNV and CDR2 is YYDKDF (reference sequence). V was cut by 0 bases and J by 9 bases, with 27 bases left in between. CDR3 amino acids: CATSRDLGSRARVQWQYF. DNA for the CDR3: TGTGCCACCAGCAGAGATCTTGGTAGCAGAGCTCGGGTGCAATGGCAGTACTTC.

This clonotype was observed at least ten times. This chain uses TRBV7-2 with TRBJ2-7; 11 bases line up with TRBD1. Trimming cost V 8 bases and J 2 bases; bases outside gene matches: 5. CDR1 and CDR2 (germline): SGHTA, FQGNSA. This CDR3 spans 14 amino acids. The DNA of the CDR3 is TGTGCCAGCGCTAAGGACAGGGGGCCCTACGAGCAGTACGTC. Protein: CASAKDRGPYEQYV.

The V and J genes are TRBV5-1 and TRBJ2-4; D is unresolved. Germline CDR1 reads SGHRS; CDR2 reads YFSETQ. The CDR3 has 14 amino acids. V was shortened by 2 bases and J by 5 bases, with 11 bases between the two germline ends. The CDR3 sequence: CASSFDGPENIQYF. The CDR3 DNA follows: TGCGCCAGCAGCTTTGACGGTCCCGAAAACATTCAGTACTTC.

This clonotype was counted ten times or more. The chain couples TRBV5-1 to TRBJ2-5; D uncertain. The V gene lost 3 bases and the J gene lost 1 base, with 10 bases spanning the gap. Germline CDR1 reads SGHRS; CDR2 reads YFSETQ. The CDR3 runs to 14 residues. The CDR3 here is CASSWPVGQETQYF. The CDR3 coding sequence is TGCGCCAGCAGCTGGCCCGTAGGCCAAGAGACCCAGTACTTC.

This clonotype was observed a few times. The chain combines TRBV7-9 with TRBJ1-1; unclear D gene. The V and J ends lost 1 base and 0 bases respectively, with 15 bases between them. There are 17 residues in the CDR3. Germline CDR1 SEHNR, CDR2 FQNEAQ (reference sequence). CDR3 region: CASSLVFGVRMNTEAFF. The CDR3 bases are TGTGCCAGCAGCTTAGTATTCGGGGTCAGGATGAACACTGAAGCTTTCTTT. The full variable domain, completed using reference TRBV7-9 and TRBJ1-1, is DTGVSQNPRHKITKRGQNVTFRCDPISEHNRLYWYRQTLGQGPEFLTYFQNEAQLEKSRLLSDRFSAERPKGSFSTLEIQRTEQGDSAMYLCASSLVFGVRMNTEAFFGQGTRLTVV.

There are a few counts of this clonotype. The chain couples TRBV9 to TRBJ2-7, with unresolved D. Germline V gene lookup returns CDR1 SGDLS and CDR2 YYNGEE. The CDR3 is 14 amino acids. V lost 1 base and J lost 2, with 10 bases in between. CDR3 DNA: TGTGCCAGCAGCGTAACAGAGACCCCCTACGAGCAGTACTTC. Its protein is CASSVTETPYEQYF.

This clonotype was counted only a few times. The gene calls are TRBV15 and TRBJ1-3; D gene unclear. The ends were cut back, 5 bases at V and 0 bases at J, with 11 bases in the middle. This CDR3 has 15 residues. Germline V gene sequence: CDR1 LNHNV, CDR2 YYDKDF (reference sequence). CDR3 residues: CATSGRRDSGNTIYF. CDR3 sequence (DNA): TGTGCCACCAGCGGCCGGAGAGACTCTGGAAACACCATATATTTT.

This clonotype was observed a handful of times. The V gene is TRBV7-3, the J gene TRBJ2-5; possibly TRBD2 for D (6 bases). CDR3 length equals 14 residues. The V gene's germline CDR1 is SGHTA and CDR2 FQGTGA. The V end lost 4 bases, the J end lost 2 bases, and 11 bases lay between the germline ends. Written as DNA, the CDR3 is TGTGCCAGCAGCTCCAAGGGAGGACAAGAGACCCAGTACTTC. It yields the protein CASSSKGGQETQYF.

This clonotype showed up just a few times. The chain couples TRBV18 to TRBJ2-7; D uncertain. Germline CDR1 is KGHSH and CDR2 is LQKENI. The V end was cut by 4 bases, the J end by 3 bases, with 7 bases between. CDR3 length: 12 amino acids. The CDR3 DNA reads as TGTGCCAGCTCACAGGCTAACTACGAGCAGTACTTC. It translates to CASSQANYEQYF.